This T cell receptor beta chain was identified during a study of T cells in Graves' hyperthyroidism and ophthalmopathy (dated by TCRdb to about 2019). Looking at the study overall: Peripheral blood was collected at initial diagnosis, before any treatment. A discovery cohort of about a hundred patients, roughly 40 with Graves' ophthalmopathy and 55 to 60 with stable Graves' hyperthyroidism, was used to find distinguishing TCR V-J signatures. An independent validation cohort of under 20 hyperthyroidism patients and about 16 patients who later progressed to ophthalmopathy tested prospective prediction of ophthalmopathy. The roughly 91 discovery patients were randomly divided into training and test sets at a 7:3 ratio. In addition, the study compared T-cell repertoires in thyroid tissue and in blood from roughly six Graves' hyperthyroidism patients. Once sampling was done, hyperthyroidism patients were given methimazole at a starting dose of 30 mg daily, whereas ophthalmopathy patients were given high-dose intravenous methylprednisolone. According to the paper, TCR Vbeta CDR3 sequencing was carried out on around 140 peripheral blood samples, which came from some 41 ophthalmopathy, some 73 hyperthyroidism and approximately 17 progressor patients.

Overall study outcomes, separate from this receptor: In validation, the model predicted progression to ophthalmopathy with 55% to 71% sensitivity and approximately 78% specificity, a median of 6.5 months before onset. Sample size was not statistically predetermined, and investigators were not blinded to group allocation. Most expanded thyroid clonotypes (frequency above 0.001) were also detected in blood, suggesting blood repertoires may reflect thyroid immune responses. A 13 V-J signature model separated ophthalmopathy from stable hyperthyroidism, with around 91% sensitivity and 81.08% specificity in cross-validation and 80%/75% in testing.

A patient counted as having stable Graves' hyperthyroidism if no progression to ophthalmopathy occurred over 18 months of follow-up. The hyperthyroidism patients were between 18 and 65 years old and newly diagnosed, with a disease duration of less than 2 months. The study excluded patients with uncontrolled infections, other autoimmune diseases, pregnancy or lactation. Clinical symptoms, serum thyroxine and TRAb, thyroid ultrasound, and orbital computed tomography formed the basis for the diagnoses. PBMCs were separated from roughly 9.6 ml of fresh peripheral blood using Ficoll-Paque density gradient centrifugation. Trizol reagent was used to extract total RNA, and RNA quality was then checked on an Agilent 2100 Bioanalyzer. The CDR3 starts with the cysteine, ends with the phenylalanine, and has 14 residues. Only the CDR3 region is kept as DNA, spanning 42 bases read in frame from base 1. The germline V gene encodes CDR1 SGHTS and CDR2 YDEGEE.

Concerning this clonotype itself: There is no known antigen for this receptor. Possible read error: a much larger clone is one base away.

Amplification of TCR beta CDR3 regions was carried out from RNA transcripts. The first round of RT-PCR for the TCR CDR3 was performed with the HTBI primer set and the Qiagen OneStep RT-PCR kit. The libraries were constructed in a second round of multiplex PCR and then size-selected and purified. Libraries were sequenced paired-end with 100 bp reads on an Illumina HiSeq2000. From the authors' description of their analysis: SOAPnuke was used to process the raw data, throwing out any read that contained adapters or uncalled bases, had a mean Phred below 15, or lacked an exact constant-primer or identifier match. COPE v1.2.5 was used to merge the high-quality paired reads, and each unique nucleotide sequence was defined as a clonotype. MiTCR v1.1 was used to align the clonotypes against IMGT TRBV, TRBD and TRBJ reference segments. Analysis was restricted to V-J combinations with a frequency above 0.0001, which covered just over 98% of repertoires. The TCS score was defined as the ratio of F50 (clonal expansion) to E x V (chaos), calculated using BLOSUM62-based TCRdist between CDR3 peptides within each V-J. Welch's t-statistics and random forest reduced fewer than 600 V-J features to about 13, which were used in a naive Bayes classifier (R e1071). In TCRdb, the public reads were trimmed at Q25 with fastp and aligned with MiXCR, with productive beta chains retained. Rows matching on CDR3 protein sequence are summarized as one entry with the most common DNA and genes. TCRdb's processing, not the study's, gives the V and J calls here. In this sample the table shows some 740,000 distinct CDR3 sequences, less than 15% of which occur a single time. 10% of the sample is held by the ten biggest clonotypes.

This receptor was obtained from a woman younger than 35 with Graves' hyperthyroidism. This receptor chain uses TRBV5-8 and TRBJ2-2; no D gene call is confident. What was sequenced was blood. The nucleotides are TGTGCCATCAGCTTGCGATCTAGTGCCGGGGAGCTGTTTTTT. Translated, it gives CAISLRSSAGELFF.